This T cell receptor (beta chain) was observed in a study of breast tumors, draining lymph nodes, adjacent tissues. Between the trimmed V and J ends, which lost 2 bases and 2 bases, there was a span of 10 bases. Germline V gene sequence: CDR1 DFQATT, CDR2 SNEGSKA (reference sequence). This CDR3 contains 14 residues. In the case of this clonotype: What it binds is unknown. With a much larger clone just one base away, this may be a read error.

General study results and limits: Compared with lymph nodes, tumors were less diverse; compared with nontumor tissue, more. The data were judged consistent with most tumor T cells coming from lymph node and expanding in tumor. Luminal-like breast cancer showed significantly greater tumor-nontumor repertoire similarity than basal-like breast cancer did.

Samples came from axillary lymph nodes draining the breast cancer. TCRdb fed the multiplex PCR reads into MiXCR, producing one record per CDR3 protein. This table holds around 130,000 distinct CDR3 sequences, 20% to 25% found once. This receptor was obtained from a female donor with breast cancer. Some clones in this sample may be carry-over from other donors' samples. Sequenced material: axillary lymph node tissue. The chain is built from TRBV20-1 and TRBJ1-5, with a possible D match to TRBD1 (5 bases). The CDR3: CSARLQEGNQPQHF. CDR3 DNA sequence: TGCAGTGCTAGACTACAGGAGGGCAATCAGCCCCAGCATTTT.